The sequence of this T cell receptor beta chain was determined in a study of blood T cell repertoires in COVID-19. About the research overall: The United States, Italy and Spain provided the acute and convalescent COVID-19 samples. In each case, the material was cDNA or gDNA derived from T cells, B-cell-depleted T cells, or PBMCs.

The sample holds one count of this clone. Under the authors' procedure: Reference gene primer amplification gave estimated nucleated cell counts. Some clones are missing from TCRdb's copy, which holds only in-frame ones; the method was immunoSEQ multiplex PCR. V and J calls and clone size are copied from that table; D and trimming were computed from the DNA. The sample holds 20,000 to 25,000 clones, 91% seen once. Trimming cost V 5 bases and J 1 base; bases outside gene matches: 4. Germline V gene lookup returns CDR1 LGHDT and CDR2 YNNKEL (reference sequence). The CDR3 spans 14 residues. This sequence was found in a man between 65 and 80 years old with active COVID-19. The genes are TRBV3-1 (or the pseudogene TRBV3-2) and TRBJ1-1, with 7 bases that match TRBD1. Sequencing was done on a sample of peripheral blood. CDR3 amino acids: CASSGWTGNTEAFF. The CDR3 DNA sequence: TGTGCCAGCAGCGGATGGACAGGGAACACTGAAGCTTTCTTT.